The source of this T cell receptor (beta chain) is a study of blood T cell repertoires in COVID-19 (dated by TCRdb to about 2020). About the investigation overall: The collaborator samples originated in the United States, Italy and Spain and spanned the acute and convalescent phases of COVID-19. The prospective study material was composed of cDNA or gDNA derived from T cells, B-cell-depleted T cells, or PBMCs. Subjects who had been exposed to COVID-19, were actively infected with it, or had recovered from it provided the deeply sampled blood TCRbeta repertoires that made up the dataset. The repertoires were released in a freely available public database intended as a resource for research on the immune response to SARS-CoV-2. The samples were drawn from two sources: the first 160 participants of the ongoing ImmuneRACE study, and about 1,300 subjects contributed by 6 global collaborators. Sample metadata almost always included a de-identified subject ID, COVID-19 status, age in years and sex. HLA class I and class II types, where available, came from metadata supplied by the sample provider rather than from assay-based typing.

Comments on this clone: What antigen it recognizes has not been identified. No base quality values were provided; no much bigger clone lies one nucleotide off.

The CDR3 runs 15 residues from the cysteine to the phenylalanine. Just the 45-base CDR3 DNA is kept, in frame starting at base 1. At the junction V is shortened by 7 bases and J by 4 bases; bases outside the gene matches: 10. CDR1 and CDR2 (SGHNT, YYREEE) derive from the germline V gene (reference sequence). What the work shows at the level of the full study, not this receptor alone: The amount of clinical and demographic metadata varied by source and participant and was provided uncurated.

The immunoSEQ Assay, a bias-controlled multiplex PCR, was used to amplify TCRbeta CDR3 regions from genomic DNA. In the original analysis: The number of nucleated cells in each sample was estimated by amplification of reference gene primers within the assay. To quantify the absolute abundance of each unique TCRbeta CDR3 rearrangement, sequence reads were collapsed and filtered. For each sample, productive Simpson clonality was calculated as the square root of Simpson's diversity index over productive rearrangements. TCRdb retrieved this table from immuneACCESS and kept in-frame rearrangements only. Not all clones are present; in checked studies, unresolved V genes account for under half, and no reason is known for the remainder. V and J calls and clone size are given by that table; D and trimming were obtained from the DNA. The sample profile shows some 80,000 clones; 84% of them were found once. In total, the top ten clones hold about 10% of the sample.

The collaborating institutions used their own protocols to collect whole blood in K2EDTA tubes. For TCRbeta analysis, collaborator samples were shipped as frozen whole blood, as isolated PBMCs, or as DNA extracted from either sample type. Input material: peripheral blood. This sequence uses TRBV5-4 and TRBJ2-5; 10 bases in between match TRBD2. This receptor was taken from a human donor in a cohort sampled during active COVID-19. The nucleotide sequence is TGTGCCAGCGGGGGGGGGCTAGCGGGAGCAGAGACCCAGTACTTC. This translates into CASGGGLAGAETQYF.